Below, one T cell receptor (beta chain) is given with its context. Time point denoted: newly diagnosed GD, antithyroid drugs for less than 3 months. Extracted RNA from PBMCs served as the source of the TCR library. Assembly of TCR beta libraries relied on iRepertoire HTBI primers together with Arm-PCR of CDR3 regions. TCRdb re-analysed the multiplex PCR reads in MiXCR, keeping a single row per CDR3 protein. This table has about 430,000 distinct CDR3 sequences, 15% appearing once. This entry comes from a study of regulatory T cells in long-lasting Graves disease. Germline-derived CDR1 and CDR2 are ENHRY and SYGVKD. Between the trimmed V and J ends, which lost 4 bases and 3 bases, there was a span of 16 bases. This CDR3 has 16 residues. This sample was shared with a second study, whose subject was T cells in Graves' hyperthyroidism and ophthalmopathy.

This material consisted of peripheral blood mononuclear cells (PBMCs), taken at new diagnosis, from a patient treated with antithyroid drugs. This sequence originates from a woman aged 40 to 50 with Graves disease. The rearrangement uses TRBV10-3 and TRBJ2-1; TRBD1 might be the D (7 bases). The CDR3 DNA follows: TGTGCCATCAGTGCGCGGGACAGCCTTATCTACAATGAGCAGTTCTTC. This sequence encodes CAISARDSLIYNEQFF.